These 21 T cell receptor beta chains were sequenced from one sample in a study of blood T cell repertoires in COVID-19. The table came from immunoSEQ multiplex PCR; TCRdb's copy has only in-frame clones and leaves some out. Of about 150,000 clones in the sample, roughly 87% are singletons; the top ten hold over 4.5%. Source material: peripheral blood. Receptor source: a human donor in a cohort sampled during active COVID-19.

The J gene is TRBJ2-7, the V gene TRBV3-1 (or the pseudogene TRBV3-2), with TRBD2 as a possible D gene (5 bases). The CDR3 contains 11 residues. The V end was cut by 1 base, the J end by 12 bases, with 10 bases between. CDR1 and CDR2 (germline): LGHDT, YNNKEL (reference sequence). The CDR3 DNA is TGTGCCAGCAGCCAAGTCGAGGGATGGTACTTC. Translated: CASSQVEGWYF.

This clone has a handful of counts. The rearrangement joins TRBV28 to TRBJ1-6; D gene ambiguous. With 7 bases removed from V and 5 bases from J, the gap between germline ends came to 3 bases. The germline CDR1 and CDR2 sequences are MDHEN and SYDVKM. This CDR3 contains 11 residues. DNA for the CDR3: TGTGCCAGCACCAATAATTCACCCCTCCACTTT. Translating it yields CASTNNSPLHF.

V and J are TRBV28 and TRBJ2-7; no clear D. Germline V gene lookup returns CDR1 MDHEN and CDR2 SYDVKM. The CDR3 is made up of 11 amino acids. V lost 2 bases to trimming and J lost 6 bases, with 5 bases between them. The CDR3 reads CASSLKREQYF. CDR3 DNA: TGTGCCAGCAGTTTAAAGCGCGAGCAGTACTTC.

This clone was detected only a few times. The chain couples TRBV6-2 or TRBV6-3 to TRBJ1-1, with D perhaps matching TRBD1 (5 bases). In germline, CDR1 is MNHEY, CDR2 SVGEGT. CDR3 length: 15 amino acids. V was pared by 6 bases and J by 3 bases, with 17 bases between. CDR3 coding DNA: TGTGCCAGCAGCCACCCATCGTGGGGCGACACTGAAGCTTTCTTT. Translation gives CASSHPSWGDTEAFF.

This clone was seen once. The gene calls are TRBV5-5 and TRBJ1-4, with 7 bases lining up with TRBD1. CDR3 length: 15 residues. Trimming at V came to 4 bases and at J to 7 bases, leaving 10 bases not matched to a gene. Germline V gives CDR1 SGHKS, CDR2 YYEKEE (reference sequence). The DNA of the CDR3 is TGTGCCAGCAGCCCGAGCCCAGGGGGAATTGAAAAACTGTTTTTT. Translation gives CASSPSPGGIEKLFF.

The chain uses TRBV28 and TRBJ2-1; 8 bases agree with TRBD1. Germline V gene sequence: CDR1 MDHEN, CDR2 SYDVKM. This CDR3 contains 15 residues. J lost 8 bases, V lost 6 bases, and 12 bases had no gene match. Written as DNA, the CDR3 is TGTGCCAGCAGCCCGGCAGGGGGCGCCCCGGATGAGCAGTTCTTC. Its translation: CASSPAGGAPDEQFF.

The chain uses TRBV30 and TRBJ1-1; a weak D match, TRBD1 (5 bases). The CDR3 has 13 residues. The germline gives CDR1 GTSNPN, CDR2 SVGIG (reference sequence). Trimming cost V 4 bases and J 1 base, with 10 bases left between them. The CDR3, as DNA: TGTGCCTGGATGTTAAGGGGGAACACTGAAGCTTTCTTT. Protein product: CAWMLRGNTEAFF.

A word on this clone: The same CDR3 can be traced to other DNA sequences in this sample. This chain joins TRBV12-3 or TRBV12-4 and TRBJ1-1; D not certain. V lost 1 base and J 1 base, leaving 4 bases between the germline ends. The CDR3 totals 13 residues. The CDR3 bases are TGTGCCAGCAGTTTAGGAGGGAACACTGAAGCTTTCTTT. It is translated as CASSLGGNTEAFF.

The chain recombines TRBV5-1 with TRBJ1-1; D gene ambiguous. The CDR3 runs to 13 residues. V lost 4 bases and J 1 base, leaving 8 bases between the germline ends. The V gene's germline CDR1 is SGHRS and CDR2 YFSETQ. CDR3 sequence (DNA): TGCGCCAGCAGCCCCCGCGCGAACACTGAAGCTTTCTTT. Encoded protein: CASSPRANTEAFF.

The chain uses TRBV3-1 (or the pseudogene TRBV3-2) and TRBJ2-7; a possible D gene is TRBD1 (6 bases). This CDR3 has 14 amino acids. V gave up 0 bases and J gave up 5 bases, with 11 bases separating them. The germline gives CDR1 LGHDT, CDR2 YNNKEL (reference sequence). This CDR3 reads CASSQERRGHEQYF. In DNA form, the CDR3 reads TGTGCCAGCAGCCAAGAACGCAGGGGCCACGAGCAGTACTTC.

This chain connects TRBV6-6 to TRBJ2-7, with D unresolved. The V gene lost 6 bases and the J gene lost 0 bases, with 12 bases spanning the gap. CDR1 is MNHNY, CDR2 SVGAGI, per germline (reference sequence). The CDR3 loop spans 14 amino acids. CDR3 in amino acids: CASSQDTVSYEQYF. In DNA form, the CDR3 reads TGTGCCAGCAGCCAAGACACTGTCTCCTACGAGCAGTACTTC.

The chain has TRBV28 and TRBJ1-1; maybe TRBD1 (5 bases). This CDR3 is 15 amino acids long. The ends were cut back, 2 bases at V and 2 bases at J, with 12 bases in the middle. The germline V gene encodes CDR1 MDHEN and CDR2 SYDVKM. In nucleotides, the CDR3 is TGTGCCAGCAGTTTAAATACAGGACGAAACACTGAAGCTTTCTTT. Translation: CASSLNTGRNTEAFF.

The gene calls are TRBV2 and TRBJ1-1; 7 bases line up with TRBD1. Germline values: CDR1 SNHLY, CDR2 FYNNEI. V was pared by 9 bases and J by 8 bases, with 9 bases of the junction left unmatched. This CDR3 spans 12 amino acids. CDR3: CASMRDSKEAFF. As DNA, the CDR3 is TGTGCCAGTATGAGGGACAGCAAAGAAGCTTTCTTT.

The rearrangement uses TRBV6-5 and TRBJ2-7; 7 bases align to TRBD2. The junction had 9 bases not matched to a gene; V was cut back by 2 bases and J by 5 bases. Germline V lookup: CDR1 MNHEY, CDR2 SVGAGI. This CDR3 has 15 amino acids. CDR3 coding DNA: TGTGCCAGCAGTTACGCGAGCGGGACTTCCCACGAGCAGTACTTC. Translated, it gives CASSYASGTSHEQYF.

The gene calls are TRBV5-4 and TRBJ2-7, with a weak D call TRBD1 (7 bases). In germline, CDR1 is SGHNT, CDR2 YYREEE (reference sequence). V was clipped by 0 bases and J by 2 bases, with 12 bases between them. The CDR3 covers 15 residues. This CDR3 reads CASSLVQGGAYEQYF. CDR3 DNA: TGTGCCAGCAGCTTGGTTCAGGGGGGCGCCTACGAGCAGTACTTC. Using reference TRBV5-4 and TRBJ2-7 for the parts outside the CDR3, the full variable domain is ETGVTQSPTHLIKTRGQQVTLRCSSQSGHNTVSWYQQALGQGPQFIFQYYREEENGRGNFPPRFSGLQFPNYSSELNVNALELDDSALYLCASSLVQGGAYEQYFGPGTRLTVT.

The V and J genes are TRBV28 and TRBJ1-4, with unresolved D. V dropped 6 bases and J dropped 7 bases, with 12 bases sitting between them. Germline V CDR1 and CDR2: MDHEN, SYDVKM. This CDR3 region has 13 residues. As DNA, the CDR3 is TGTGCCAGCAGAATTGAAGGAGTTGAAAAACTGTTTTTT. It yields the protein CASRIEGVEKLFF.

V and J are TRBV5-1 and TRBJ2-7, with D perhaps TRBD2 (6 bases). The CDR3 loop spans 15 amino acids. Germline lookup yields CDR1 SGHRS and CDR2 YFSETQ. V was shortened by 4 bases and J by 3 bases, with 17 bases between the two germline ends. The CDR3: CASSPRGIFDYEQYF. The CDR3 region has the DNA TGCGCCAGCAGCCCCCGCGGGATTTTTGACTACGAGCAGTACTTC. Based on the CDR3 plus reference TRBV5-1 and TRBJ2-7, the full variable domain is KAGVTQTPRYLIKTRGQQVTLSCSPISGHRSVSWYQQTPGQGLQFLFEYFSETQRNKGNFPGRFSGRQFSNSRSEMNVSTLELGDSALYLCASSPRGIFDYEQYFGPGTRLTVT.

This clone was seen once. The CDR3 DNA sequence: TGTGCCAGCAGCTTTTCACACCGTCCGAACACTGAAGCTTTCTTT. It specifies CASSFSHRPNTEAFF. This chain uses TRBV5-5 with TRBJ1-1; D gene ambiguous. The CDR3 has 15 amino acids. Trimming stripped 2 bases from V and 1 base from J, with 12 bases between. Germline lookup yields CDR1 SGHKS and CDR2 YYEKEE (reference sequence).

The rearrangement joins TRBV28 to TRBJ2-7, with 10 bases fitting TRBD1. The CDR3 covers 15 residues. J lost 3 bases, V lost 4 bases, and 6 bases had no gene match. Germline CDR1 is MDHEN and CDR2 is SYDVKM. In DNA form, the CDR3 reads TGTGCCAGCAGTTCTTCCGGGACAGGGGTCTACGAGCAGTACTTC. Its protein product is CASSSSGTGVYEQYF.

V is TRBV6-5 and J is TRBJ2-5, with 12 bases aligning to TRBD1. The CDR3 totals 15 residues. Germline V CDR1 and CDR2: MNHEY, SVGAGI. V dropped 6 bases and J dropped 5; count of bases not matched to a gene: 7. The CDR3, as DNA: TGTGCCAGCAGCAACGGGGACAGGGGGCTTGAGACCCAGTACTTC. Translated: CASSNGDRGLETQYF.

This clone has just one count. V gene TRBV28 combines with J gene TRBJ1-1; 7 positions agree with TRBD1. The CDR3 length is 14 residues. The V segment lost 4 bases and the J segment 1 base; nucleotides outside the gene matches: 3. Germline V CDR1 and CDR2: MDHEN, SYDVKM. The CDR3 coding sequence is TGTGCCAGCAGTTGGGACAGTCCGAACACTGAAGCTTTCTTT. Protein sequence: CASSWDSPNTEAFF.